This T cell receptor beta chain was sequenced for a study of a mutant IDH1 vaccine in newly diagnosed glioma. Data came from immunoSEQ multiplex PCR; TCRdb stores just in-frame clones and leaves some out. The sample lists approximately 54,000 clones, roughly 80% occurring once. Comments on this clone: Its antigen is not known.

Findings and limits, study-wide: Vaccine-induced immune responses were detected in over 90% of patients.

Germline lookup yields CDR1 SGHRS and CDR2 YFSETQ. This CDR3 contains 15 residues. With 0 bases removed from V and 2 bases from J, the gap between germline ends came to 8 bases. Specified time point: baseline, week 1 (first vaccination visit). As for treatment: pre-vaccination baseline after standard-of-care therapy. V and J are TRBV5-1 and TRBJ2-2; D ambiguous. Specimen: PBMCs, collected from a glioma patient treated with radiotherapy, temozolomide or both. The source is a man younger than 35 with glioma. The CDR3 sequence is CASSLGSPNTGELFF. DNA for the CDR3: TGCGCCAGCAGCTTGGGAAGCCCTAACACCGGGGAGCTGTTTTTT.